One and the same sample provided the 11 T cell receptor beta chains below, sequenced in a study of T cells after yellow fever vaccination (dated by TCRdb to the late 2010s). The intended sense of this specimen's treatment or condition label: live attenuated yellow fever vaccine strain. Libraries came from 5' RACE. The listed sequencing device is Illumina NovaSeq 6000. TCRdb reprocessed the public reads (quality trimming at Q25 with fastp, clone calling with MiXCR) and kept in-frame beta chains. Duplicate CDR3 protein sequences are folded into a single record with the most common DNA and genes. The sample data list about 320,000 distinct CDR3 sequences, and approximately 4.5% of these were observed just once. Jointly, the top ten make up 19% of the sample. The sequencing used PBMCs, collected 15 days after the yellow fever booster vaccination. Every receptor here comes from a man younger than 30 who received the YFV17D yellow fever vaccine.

This clonotype was recorded at least ten times. This rearrangement joins TRBV6-5 to TRBJ1-6; 9 bases fit TRBD1. This CDR3 contains 14 residues. The J segment lost 11 bases and the V segment lost 6 bases, leaving 8 bases of the junction unmatched. Germline values: CDR1 MNHEY, CDR2 SVGAGI. The CDR3 nucleotides read TGTGCCAGCAGGGACACAGGGGGCCGCGCACCCCTCCACTTT. It yields the protein CASRDTGGRAPLHF.

This clonotype was found a few times. The chain employs TRBV6-6 and TRBJ1-5; D is unclear. Between the trimmed V and J ends, which lost 0 bases and 5 bases, there was a span of 14 bases. Germline V gene lookup returns CDR1 MNHNY and CDR2 SVGAGI (reference sequence). This CDR3 spans 16 amino acids. The DNA for the CDR3 is TGTGCCAGCAGTTACTCGAGTGAATTCGTAGATCAGCCCCAGCATTTT. It is translated as CASSYSSEFVDQPQHF.

Note on this clonotype: This sequence may be a read error, since a much larger clone differs from it by one base. This chain connects TRBV4-3 to TRBJ2-1, with 13 nucleotides matching TRBD2. Germline values: CDR1 LGHNA, CDR2 YSLEER. Trimming removed 3 bases from V and 6 bases from J; junction bases left unmatched: 5. This CDR3 is 16 amino acids long. CDR3 in amino acids: CASSQGTSGVLNEQFF. The CDR3 DNA sequence: TGCGCCAGCAGCCAGGGGACTAGCGGGGTTCTCAATGAGCAGTTCTTC.

This clonotype was found many times. The chain joins TRBV7-8 to TRBJ2-7; TRBD2 aligns across 8 bases. Germline V lookup: CDR1 SGHVS, CDR2 FQNEAQ. The J segment lost 0 bases and the V segment lost 6 bases, leaving 7 bases of the junction unmatched. The CDR3 is made up of 15 amino acids. CDR3 DNA: TGTGCCAGCAGTCCGACCGGGACTAGCTCCTACGAGCAGTACTTC. Translated, it gives CASSPTGTSSYEQYF.

This clonotype was seen a few times. This chain uses TRBV14 with TRBJ2-1; D uncertain. Trimming cost V 0 bases and J 7 bases, with 13 bases left between them. CDR1 and CDR2 (germline): SGHDN, FVKESK. The CDR3 loop spans 15 amino acids. CDR3 coding DNA: TGTGCCAGCAGCCAAGATAGGGCCAGGTGGAATGAGCAGTTCTTC. It is translated as CASSQDRARWNEQFF.

This rearrangement joins TRBV12-3 or TRBV12-4 to TRBJ1-1, with a tentative D call TRBD1 (5 bases). V was trimmed by 1 base and J by 10 bases, leaving 16 bases between them. The CDR3 extends over 14 amino acids. The DNA for the CDR3 is TGTGCCAGCAGTTTAGAAAGGGGCTTAATGCGAGCTTTCTTT. Translation gives CASSLERGLMRAFF.

There are many counts of this clonotype. The rearrangement uses TRBV4-1 and TRBJ2-7; the match to TRBD1 covers 10 bases. Trimming cost V 1 base and J 7 bases; bases outside gene matches: 1. CDR1 and CDR2 from the germline V gene are MGHRA and YSYEKL. This CDR3 is built from 13 residues. The CDR3 bases are TGCGCCAGCAGCCAAGGGGACAGGGGAGAGCAGTACTTC. Encoded protein: CASSQGDRGEQYF.

The rearrangement joins TRBV6-2 or TRBV6-3 to TRBJ2-7, with TRBD1 as a possible D gene (6 bases). The V gene lost 8 bases and the J gene lost 2 bases, with 13 bases spanning the gap. Germline CDR1 is MNHEY and CDR2 is SVGEGT. The CDR3 is 13 residues long. In nucleotides, the CDR3 is TGTGCCAGCCGCCGGGACACTACCTACGAGCAGTACTTC. Translating it yields CASRRDTTYEQYF.

The table lists this clonotype with many counts. This chain connects TRBV20-1 to TRBJ2-1, with D tentatively TRBD1 (6 bases). The CDR3 sequence is 15 residues long. Germline V CDR1 and CDR2: DFQATT, SNEGSKA (reference sequence). Trimming removed 4 bases at V and 4 bases at J, with 17 bases between. CDR3 DNA: TGCAGTGCTACGTCCCCGACAGGCGAATACAATGAGCAGTTCTTC. Its protein product is CSATSPTGEYNEQFF.

This clonotype appeared many times. The chain has TRBV18 and TRBJ2-7; unclear D gene. The germline V and J ends were trimmed by 3 bases and 2 bases, with 8 bases remaining between them. Germline CDR1 and CDR2: KGHSH and LQKENI. The CDR3 runs to 13 residues. CDR3 in DNA: TGTGCCAGCTCACCTGCGCTGACCTACGAGCAGTACTTC. Translating it yields CASSPALTYEQYF. Filled out from reference TRBV18 and TRBJ2-7, the complete variable domain reads NAGVMQNPRHLVRRRGQEARLRCSPMKGHSHVYWYRQLPEEGLKFMVYLQKENIIDESGMPKERFSAEFPKEGPSILRIQQVVRGDSAAYFCASSPALTYEQYFGPGTRLTVT.

This clonotype appeared many times. The chain couples TRBV11-2 to TRBJ2-1, with D perhaps TRBD2 (6 bases). The V gene's germline CDR1 is SGHAT and CDR2 FQNNGV. Between the trimmed V and J ends, which lost 5 bases and 4 bases, there was a span of 12 bases. The CDR3 is 14 amino acids. The DNA for the CDR3 is TGTGCCAGCAGCAAGATACGGGGGTACAATGAGCAGTTCTTC. It is translated as CASSKIRGYNEQFF.